Presented here are 9 T cell receptor beta chains from one specimen sequenced in a study of blood T cell repertoires in COVID-19. The repertoire was sequenced with immunoSEQ multiplex PCR; TCRdb's copy has only in-frame clones and lacks some. The sample records around 150,000 clones, 80% to 90% being singletons. Sequencing used peripheral blood. All receptors come from a man aged 40-55 years with acute or convalescent COVID-19.

With respect to this clone: Other DNA sequences within the sample encode an identical CDR3. V gene TRBV7-2 combines with J gene TRBJ1-5; D gene unclear. CDR3 size: 13 residues. Deletions cut 4 bases from V and 5 bases from J, with 9 bases between. CDR1 and CDR2 from the germline V gene are SGHTA and FQGNSA. Here the CDR3 reads CASSSLFDQPQHF. As DNA, the CDR3 is TGTGCCAGCAGCTCCCTTTTCGATCAGCCCCAGCATTTT.

This clone was counted only a few times. This chain uses TRBV3-1 (or the pseudogene TRBV3-2) with TRBJ1-2; D is undetermined. V lost 2 bases and J 4 bases, leaving 8 bases between the germline ends. The CDR3 is 13 residues long. Germline V gives CDR1 LGHDT, CDR2 YNNKEL (reference sequence). In DNA form, the CDR3 reads TGTGCCAGCAGCCAAACACAGTCCTATGGCTACACCTTC. As protein: CASSQTQSYGYTF.

The J gene is TRBJ1-2, the V gene TRBV6-5, with D possibly being TRBD1 (5 bases). CDR1 is MNHEY and CDR2 is SVGAGI in the germline V gene. V lost 5 bases, J lost 2 bases, and 12 bases lay in between. The CDR3 sequence is 14 residues long. In DNA, the CDR3 is TGTGCCAGCAGTCGCAACCGGGGGAACTATGGCTACACCTTC. It specifies CASSRNRGNYGYTF.

Notes on this clone: A read error may account for a junction end that differs from germline. Other DNA sequences in this sample translate to the same CDR3. The chain recombines TRBV28 with TRBJ1-2, with 11 bases matching TRBD1. The germline gives CDR1 MDHEN, CDR2 SYDVKM. The CDR3 extends over 16 amino acids. CDR3 coding DNA: TGTGCCAGCAGTCCGCACGAGGACAGGGGGCGCAGAGGCTACACTTTC. Translation gives CASSPHEDRGRRGYTF.

J is TRBJ1-5 and V is TRBV2; tentative D call: TRBD1 (5 bases). The germline gives CDR1 SNHLY, CDR2 FYNNEI. V lost 7 bases and J 2 bases, leaving 12 bases between the germline ends. The CDR3 loop spans 14 amino acids. The CDR3 bases are TGTGCCAGCATGGGGGACTTGGGCAATCAGCCCCAGCATTTT. Its translation: CASMGDLGNQPQHF.

This chain uses TRBV14 with TRBJ1-5; 9 bases are a match to TRBD1. V trimming: 0 bases; J trimming: 9 bases; junction bases outside the gene matches: 12. CDR1 SGHDN and CDR2 FVKESK come from the germline V gene. This CDR3 contains 17 residues. The CDR3, as DNA: TGTGCCAGCAGCCAAGATTATAGGGACAGGGACGAGGGGCCCCAGCATTTT. This translates into CASSQDYRDRDEGPQHF.

The chain links TRBV5-1 to TRBJ1-2; possibly TRBD1 for D (5 bases). This CDR3 spans 13 amino acids. The germline V gene has CDR1 SGHRS and CDR2 YFSETQ. V lost 1 base, J lost 2 bases, and 6 bases lay in between. The CDR3 DNA reads as TGCGCCAGCAGCTTGAGACAGAACTATGGCTACACCTTC. Translated, it gives CASSLRQNYGYTF. Full variable domain (missing parts from reference TRBV5-1 and TRBJ1-2): KAGVTQTPRYLIKTRGQQVTLSCSPISGHRSVSWYQQTPGQGLQFLFEYFSETQRNKGNFPGRFSGRQFSNSRSEMNVSTLELGDSALYLCASSLRQNYGYTFGSGTRLTVV.

This clone occurred a few times. V and J are TRBV30 and TRBJ1-5; D not resolved. The V gene's germline CDR1 is GTSNPN and CDR2 SVGIG (reference sequence). The CDR3 loop spans 13 amino acids. Trimming cost V 0 bases and J 5 bases, with 8 bases left between them. The CDR3 DNA reads as TGTGCCTGGAGTGTACTCGAGTATCAGCCCCAGCATTTT. It translates to CAWSVLEYQPQHF.

The chain links TRBV9 to TRBJ1-3, with TRBD1 as a possible D gene (6 bases). This CDR3 comprises 15 residues. The V gene lost 0 bases and the J gene lost 4 bases, with 11 bases spanning the gap. Germline CDR1 is SGDLS and CDR2 is YYNGEE. The CDR3, as DNA: TGTGCCAGCAGCGTAGTGGGGGCTCCGGGAAACACCATATATTTT. Its translation is CASSVVGAPGNTIYF. Together with reference TRBV9 and TRBJ1-3, the CDR3 gives the full variable domain: DSGVTQTPKHLITATGQRVTLRCSPRSGDLSVYWYQQSLDQGLQFLIQYYNGEERAKGNILERFSAQQFPDLHSELNLSSLELGDSALYFCASSVVGAPGNTIYFGEGSWLTVV.